The 27 T cell receptor beta chains reported below all come from one sample, sequenced in a study of shared clonotypes between healthy human individuals (dated by TCRdb to about 2020). Library preparation used the immunoSEQ multiplex PCR assay. TCRdb carries this immuneACCESS record with in-frame sequences only. Its versions omit some clonotypes, under half of them owing to an unresolved V gene in the studies checked, with the rest unexplained. The sample profile shows around 980,000 clones; approximately 80% of them were found once. The biggest ten clones account for 0.55% to 0.7% of the sample. The sample comprised memory CD4+ T cells from PBMCs. Reading the label with the study, this specimen's cell subset or site is: CD45RA-negative fraction. These receptors all come from a man aged 18 to 30 in good health. Some clones in this sample may be carry-over from other donors' samples.

This clone was seen only once. J is TRBJ2-7 and V is TRBV5-1; the match to TRBD2 covers 8 bases. The V segment lost 3 bases and the J segment 3 bases; nucleotides outside the gene matches: 17. The CDR3 covers 18 residues. Germline V gene data show CDR1 as SGHRS and CDR2 as YFSETQ. CDR3 nucleotides: TGCGCCAGCAGCTCCGGCCCGACTAGCGTCTTCGGGTACTACGAGCAGTACTTC. It encodes CASSSGPTSVFGYYEQYF.

The gene calls are TRBV18 and TRBJ2-4, with D perhaps matching TRBD1 (6 bases). The CDR3 covers 15 residues. CDR1 KGHSH and CDR2 LQKENI come from the germline V gene. The V and J ends lost 0 bases and 2 bases respectively, with 8 bases between them. The CDR3: CASSPPGATKNIQYF. The DNA for the CDR3 is TGTGCCAGCTCACCACCGGGGGCCACCAAAAACATTCAGTACTTC. Drawing the rest from reference TRBV18 and TRBJ2-4, the complete variable domain is NAGVMQNPRHLVRRRGQEARLRCSPMKGHSHVYWYRQLPEEGLKFMVYLQKENIIDESGMPKERFSAEFPKEGPSILRIQQVVRGDSAAYFCASSPPGATKNIQYFGAGTRLSVL.

V is TRBV7-2 and J is TRBJ1-5; the D is unclear. Between the trimmed V and J ends, which lost 4 bases and 8 bases, there was a span of 15 bases. CDR3 size: 14 residues. Germline V gene data show CDR1 as SGHTA and CDR2 as FQGNSA. In nucleotides, the CDR3 is TGTGCCAGCAGCTCAAACAGAGGGAAAGAGCCCCAGCATTTT. It codes for CASSSNRGKEPQHF.

The chain recombines TRBV27 with TRBJ2-1; 12 bases match TRBD2. CDR1 is MNHEY, CDR2 SMNVEV, per germline (reference sequence). The CDR3 loop spans 16 amino acids. V was clipped by 6 bases and J by 5 bases; unmatched bases: 8. CDR3 bases: TGTGCCAGCAGACCGACTAGCGGGAGTGGCAACAATGAGCAGTTCTTC. As protein: CASRPTSGSGNNEQFF.

The rearrangement uses TRBV27 and TRBJ2-1, with 9 bases matching TRBD2. Unmatched junction bases numbered 9, after V lost 6 bases and J lost 0 bases. Germline CDR1 is MNHEY and CDR2 is SMNVEV (reference sequence). This CDR3 has 17 residues. The CDR3 nucleotides are TGTGCCAGCAGCTCCTCCCCACTAGCGGGCTCCTACAATGAGCAGTTCTTC. Encoded protein: CASSSSPLAGSYNEQFF.

This chain joins TRBV5-4 and TRBJ2-3; D tentatively reads TRBD1 or TRBD2 (5 bases each). V dropped 4 bases and J dropped 2 bases, with 11 bases sitting between them. CDR1 and CDR2 from the germline V gene are SGHNT and YYREEE (reference sequence). The CDR3 is 14 amino acids. CDR3 bases: TGTGCCAGCAGCACCGGGACCGCCACAGATACGCAGTATTTT. It is translated as CASSTGTATDTQYF.

The sample holds a few counts of this clone. The rearrangement joins TRBV5-1 to TRBJ1-3; the D gene is possibly TRBD1 (5 bases). Trimming removed 4 bases from V and 2 bases from J, with 19 bases in between. Germline V gene data show CDR1 as SGHRS and CDR2 as YFSETQ. This CDR3 contains 17 residues. CDR3 protein: CASSPSQIGATGNTIYF. DNA of the CDR3: TGCGCCAGCAGCCCATCACAAATTGGGGCGACTGGAAACACCATATATTTT.

V gene TRBV4-2 combines with J gene TRBJ2-7; 8 bases map to TRBD2. Germline trimming cut 0 bases from V and 2 bases from J; bases unmatched to any gene: 6. CDR1 is LGHNA and CDR2 is YNFKEQ in the germline V gene. The CDR3 length is 16 residues. CDR3 in DNA: TGTGCCAGCAGCCAAGATGAGCGGGAGCCCGCCTACGAGCAGTACTTC. This codes for CASSQDEREPAYEQYF.

The chain combines TRBV5-6 with TRBJ2-7; the match to TRBD1 covers 9 bases. The CDR3 spans 17 residues. The germline V gene encodes CDR1 SGHDT and CDR2 YYEEEE. The V gene end was trimmed by 4 bases and the J gene end by 0 bases; junction bases not matched to a gene: 11. CDR3 sequence reads: CASSHQIRDRDSYEQYF. In DNA form, the CDR3 reads TGTGCCAGCAGCCATCAAATCCGGGACAGGGACTCCTACGAGCAGTACTTC. Full variable domain (rest looked up from reference TRBV5-6 and TRBJ2-7): DAGVTQSPTHLIKTRGQQVTLRCSPKSGHDTVSWYQQALGQGPQFIFQYYEEEERQRGNFPDRFSGHQFPNYSSELNVNALLLGDSALYLCASSHQIRDRDSYEQYFGPGTRLTVT.

This chain uses TRBV19 with TRBJ1-2; 8 bases agree with TRBD1. CDR1 and CDR2 from the germline V gene are LNHDA and SQIVND (reference sequence). The CDR3 runs 14 residues. Unmatched junction bases numbered 4, after V lost 3 bases and J lost 4 bases. The CDR3 sequence is CASSIRQGTYGYTF. The CDR3, as DNA: TGTGCCAGTAGTATCCGACAGGGGACCTATGGCTACACCTTC.

This chain joins TRBV2 and TRBJ2-2, with D tentatively TRBD2 (5 bases). CDR1 is SNHLY, CDR2 FYNNEI, per germline. This CDR3 has 13 amino acids. V gave up 4 bases and J gave up 2 bases, with 5 bases separating them. The CDR3 region is CASSAGNTGELFF. The CDR3, as DNA: TGTGCCAGCAGTGCGGGAAACACCGGGGAGCTGTTTTTT.

This clone has just a few counts. The J gene is TRBJ1-1, the V gene TRBV2, with D unclear. In germline, CDR1 is SNHLY, CDR2 FYNNEI. CDR3 length: 14 residues. V dropped 7 bases and J dropped 0 bases, with 12 bases sitting between them. The CDR3 here is CASTVRQMNTEAFF. Written as DNA, the CDR3 is TGTGCCAGCACGGTAAGGCAGATGAACACTGAAGCTTTCTTT.

CDR3 amino acids: CASSARGDTQYF. Written as DNA, the CDR3 is TGTGCCAGCAGTGCCCGGGGGGATACGCAGTATTTT. The V call is TRBV6-1, the J call TRBJ2-3, with D tentatively TRBD2 (6 bases). V was pared by 4 bases and J by 6 bases, with 8 bases between. Looked up from germline, CDR1 is MNHNS and CDR2 is SASEGT. The length of the CDR3 is 12 residues.

This clone was seen ten or more times. The genes are TRBV15 and TRBJ2-7, with 11 bases identical to TRBD1. This CDR3 region has 21 residues. The V gene end was trimmed by 2 bases and the J gene end by 2 bases; junction bases not matched to a gene: 20. CDR1 is LNHNV, CDR2 YYDKDF, per germline (reference sequence). This chain's CDR3 is CATSRQQWWGQGEAGTYEQYF. The CDR3 nucleotides are TGTGCCACCAGCAGACAACAGTGGTGGGGACAGGGGGAAGCGGGAACCTACGAGCAGTACTTC.

V and J are TRBV27 and TRBJ2-7, with TRBD2 matching over 11 bases. The germline gives CDR1 MNHEY, CDR2 SMNVEV (reference sequence). The CDR3 has 18 amino acids. After removal of 3 bases from V and 2 bases from J, the junction contained 12 bases not matched to a gene. This CDR3 reads CASSLTSGTVTVPYEQYF. The CDR3, as DNA: TGTGCCAGCAGTTTGACTAGCGGGACCGTCACTGTACCCTACGAGCAGTACTTC.

Concerning this clone itself: Additional DNA sequences in this sample encode the identical CDR3. The CDR3 sequence is CASSERGETQYF. CDR3 bases: TGTGCCAGCAGTGAGCGGGGGGAGACCCAGTACTTC. V usage is TRBV2 and J usage is TRBJ2-5; 7 bases fit TRBD2. The CDR3 totals 12 residues. Germline V gene sequence: CDR1 SNHLY, CDR2 FYNNEI. V was clipped by 3 bases and J by 5 bases; unmatched bases: 0.

This clone was detected once. This chain uses TRBV11-2 with TRBJ1-1; D gene ambiguous. Germline V lookup: CDR1 SGHAT, CDR2 FQNNGV. The CDR3 covers 13 residues. Trimming removed 3 bases at V and 4 bases at J, with 9 bases between. The CDR3 bases are TGTGCCAGCAGCTTCACCGATTCCACTGAAGCTTTCTTT. This encodes CASSFTDSTEAFF.

V and J are TRBV11-1 and TRBJ1-2; 9 bases are shared with TRBD1. Per the germline V gene, CDR1 is SGHAT and CDR2 is FQDESV (reference sequence). The J segment lost 5 bases and the V segment lost 4 bases, leaving 5 bases of the junction unmatched. This CDR3 comprises 14 residues. The CDR3 loop reads CASSWGTGLYGYTF. The DNA of the CDR3 is TGTGCCAGCAGCTGGGGGACAGGGCTTTATGGCTACACCTTC.

The V gene is TRBV2, the J gene TRBJ1-5, with a possible D match to TRBD1 (6 bases). The CDR3 length is 16 residues. The germline V and J ends were trimmed by 1 base and 2 bases, with 12 bases remaining between them. From germline, CDR1 is SNHLY and CDR2 FYNNEI. CDR3 residues: CASSEVDSLRNQPQHF. Here the CDR3 DNA reads TGTGCCAGCAGTGAAGTGGACAGCCTGCGCAATCAGCCCCAGCATTTT.

The chain joins TRBV6-1 to TRBJ1-3; D not certain. The CDR3 contains 14 residues. V was trimmed by 2 bases and J by 0 bases, leaving 5 bases between them. CDR1 is MNHNS and CDR2 is SASEGT in the germline V gene. CDR3 protein: CASSEMLSGNTIYF. CDR3 DNA: TGTGCCAGCAGTGAAATGCTCTCTGGAAACACCATATATTTT.

This chain connects TRBV7-9 to TRBJ1-1; 7 bases line up with TRBD1. The ends lost 1 base at V and 2 bases at J; junction bases unmatched: 1. The CDR3 runs to 14 residues. Germline assignment: CDR1 SEHNR and CDR2 FQNEAQ (reference sequence). CDR3 sequence: CASSLGDRNTEAFF. The CDR3 coding sequence is TGTGCCAGCAGCTTAGGGGACAGAAACACTGAAGCTTTCTTT.

The count of this clone is one. The chain employs TRBV2 and TRBJ1-1, with D unclear. Germline V gene sequence: CDR1 SNHLY, CDR2 FYNNEI. CDR3 size: 13 residues. Trimming took 4 bases from V and 1 from J, leaving 7 bases between them. Here the CDR3 reads CASSGRENTEAFF. The CDR3 DNA reads TGTGCCAGCAGTGGCCGGGAGAACACTGAAGCTTTCTTT.

There are a few counts of this clone. The rearrangement links TRBV6-1 to TRBJ1-1; 10 bases are a match to TRBD1. Trimming took 6 bases from V and 2 from J; bases not matched to a gene: 3. Germline CDR1 MNHNS, CDR2 SASEGT. CDR3 size: 14 residues. This CDR3 reads CASSGTGVNTEAFF. The CDR3 DNA follows: TGTGCCAGCAGCGGGACAGGGGTTAACACTGAAGCTTTCTTT.

V usage is TRBV14 and J usage is TRBJ2-7, with D tentatively TRBD1 or TRBD2 (5 bases each). Germline CDR1 and CDR2: SGHDN and FVKESK. Trimming cost V 2 bases and J 6 bases, with 17 bases left between them. The CDR3 extends over 15 amino acids. CDR3 sequence: CASSQHVGDLSEQYF. CDR3 sequence (DNA): TGTGCCAGCAGCCAACACGTGGGGGACCTCTCCGAGCAGTACTTC.

The chain links TRBV7-2 to TRBJ1-2; TRBD1 is a possible D gene (5 bases). Germline CDR1 reads SGHTA; CDR2 reads FQGNSA. The V and J ends lost 2 bases and 0 bases respectively, with 7 bases between them. The CDR3 spans 14 residues. The CDR3 DNA is TGTGCCAGCAGCTTACAGGGAGCTAACTATGGCTACACCTTC. Residues: CASSLQGANYGYTF.

The chain's CDR3 is CASSEGLVYEQYF. CDR3 coding DNA: TGCGCCAGCAGTGAAGGGCTAGTCTACGAGCAGTACTTC. The J gene is TRBJ2-7, the V gene TRBV10-1; D not certain. The CDR3 is 13 amino acids. Trimming shortened V by 3 bases and J by 3 bases, and 9 bases separated the two germline ends. Germline values: CDR1 WNHNN, CDR2 SYGVQD (reference sequence).

V usage is TRBV7-2 and J usage is TRBJ2-3; maybe TRBD2 (6 bases). CDR3 length: 15 amino acids. From germline, CDR1 is SGHTA and CDR2 FQGNSA. V dropped 5 bases and J dropped 3 bases, with 15 bases sitting between them. CDR3 sequence: CASSLDRLETDTQYF. The DNA of the CDR3 is TGTGCCAGCAGCCTCGACCGACTAGAAACAGATACGCAGTATTTT.